These 25 T cell receptor beta chains originate from one sample sequenced in a study of blood T cells in healthy people across ages. The use of a sample-barcoded 5' primer and a J-beta primer mix characterized a second PCR of roughly 6 to 11 cycles. Each CDR3 protein is one row after TCRdb ran MiXCR on the 5' RACE reads. The sample consists of hundreds of thousands of distinct CDR3 sequences, 62% of them appearing once. The sample taken for sequencing was blood. The receptors were gathered from a man aged 25 to 40 in good health.

This clonotype was seen only once. The CDR3 DNA is TGCGCCAGCAGCCAAGATGTTCGGGGGACCACTGAAGCTTTCTTT. It is translated as CASSQDVRGTTEAFF. The genes are TRBV4-3 and TRBJ1-1, with a tentative D call TRBD1 (5 bases). With 0 bases removed from V and 4 bases from J, the gap between germline ends came to 12 bases. The CDR3 spans 15 residues. CDR1 is LGHNA, CDR2 YSLEER, per germline.

V gene TRBV28 combines with J gene TRBJ1-1; D uncertain. Trimming removed 1 base at V and 1 base at J, with 10 bases between. The CDR3 is 15 amino acids. Germline V gene data show CDR1 as MDHEN and CDR2 as SYDVKM. DNA for the CDR3: TGTGCCAGCAGTTTATTCGGATTCCCGAACACTGAAGCTTTCTTT. Amino acids: CASSLFGFPNTEAFF. Filled out from reference TRBV28 and TRBJ1-1, the complete variable domain reads DVKVTQSSRYLVKRTGEKVFLECVQDMDHENMFWYRQDPGLGLRLIYFSYDVKMKEKGDIPEGYSVSREKKERFSLILESASTNQTSMYLCASSLFGFPNTEAFFGQGTRLTVV.

V usage is TRBV5-1 and J usage is TRBJ2-1; 14 bases match TRBD2. Germline V gene lookup returns CDR1 SGHRS and CDR2 YFSETQ. With 0 bases clipped from V and 7 bases from J, the junction kept 6 bases outside the gene matches. The CDR3 length is 17 residues. In DNA, the CDR3 is TGCGCCAGCAGCTTGGGACTAGCGGGGGGGAGTCGGAATGAGCAGTTCTTC. Translating it yields CASSLGLAGGSRNEQFF.

The chain carries TRBV6-1 and TRBJ1-1; 7 positions agree with TRBD1. The CDR3 is 15 residues long. The trim removed 2 bases at V and 6 bases at J, leaving 9 bases unmatched. Germline lookup yields CDR1 MNHNS and CDR2 SASEGT. In DNA, the CDR3 is TGTGCCAGCAGTGAAATGAAGGGGGCGCGGGCTGAAGCTTTCTTT. It yields the protein CASSEMKGARAEAFF.

This clonotype was picked up a small number of times. The rearrangement uses TRBV9 and TRBJ2-1; 14 bases match TRBD2. Germline V lookup: CDR1 SGDLS, CDR2 YYNGEE. The V segment lost 0 bases and the J segment 10 bases; nucleotides outside the gene matches: 6. The CDR3 is 16 amino acids. The CDR3 DNA is TGTGCCAGCAGCGTAGAGGGGACTAGCGGGGGCGGGGAGCAGTTCTTC. This translates into CASSVEGTSGGGEQFF. Variable domain in full (rest from reference TRBV9 and TRBJ2-1): DSGVTQTPKHLITATGQRVTLRCSPRSGDLSVYWYQQSLDQGLQFLIQYYNGEERAKGNILERFSAQQFPDLHSELNLSSLELGDSALYFCASSVEGTSGGGEQFFGPGTRLTVL.

V gene TRBV9 combines with J gene TRBJ2-1, with D possibly TRBD1 on 5 matching bases. The germline V gene has CDR1 SGDLS and CDR2 YYNGEE. V lost 4 bases and J lost 5, with 16 bases in between. This CDR3 has 15 amino acids. In nucleotides, the CDR3 is TGTGCCAGCAGCTTCGACAGCCCCACCGACAATGAGCAGTTCTTC. This sequence encodes CASSFDSPTDNEQFF.

The rearrangement links TRBV25-1 to TRBJ2-4; 8 bases map to TRBD1. The DNA matches TRBJ2-7 better at its end, which makes the J call doubtful. The CDR3 contains 14 residues. The germline V gene encodes CDR1 MGHDK and CDR2 SYGVNS. CDR3 in DNA: TGTGCCAGCAGTGAATGGACAGGGCCCCACGAGCAGTACTTC. This encodes CASSEWTGPHEQYF.

V gene TRBV6-2 or TRBV6-3 combines with J gene TRBJ2-7; 7 bases map to TRBD1. The CDR3 is 18 amino acids. Germline V gene lookup returns CDR1 MNHEY and CDR2 SVGEGT. With 0 bases clipped from V and 2 bases from J, the junction kept 13 bases outside the gene matches. This CDR3 reads CASSYSGLDRDPTYEQYF. The CDR3 DNA sequence: TGTGCCAGCAGTTACTCGGGGCTTGACAGGGACCCCACCTACGAGCAGTACTTC.

This clonotype was seen once. This rearrangement joins TRBV6-1 to TRBJ1-6; D call uncertain. The CDR3 is made up of 13 amino acids. Germline V CDR1 and CDR2: MNHNS, SASEGT. V was trimmed by 3 bases and J by 14 bases, leaving 14 bases between them. The CDR3 is CASSDPRLLTLHF. CDR3 DNA: TGTGCCAGCAGTGACCCCAGGCTCCTAACCCTCCACTTT.

J is TRBJ2-7 and V is TRBV7-9, with TRBD1 matching over 9 bases. This CDR3 comprises 15 residues. CDR1 is SEHNR, CDR2 FQNEAQ, per germline (reference sequence). V gave up 4 bases and J gave up 2 bases; unmatched junction bases: 6. CDR3 nucleotides: TGTGCCAGCAGCTCCCGGGACAGGGATACCTACGAGCAGTACTTC. Amino acid sequence: CASSSRDRDTYEQYF. The entire variable domain, with the rest obtained from reference TRBV7-9 and TRBJ2-7, is as follows: DTGVSQNPRHKITKRGQNVTFRCDPISEHNRLYWYRQTLGQGPEFLTYFQNEAQLEKSRLLSDRFSAERPKGSFSTLEIQRTEQGDSAMYLCASSSRDRDTYEQYFGPGTRLTVT.

V gene TRBV20-1 combines with J gene TRBJ2-7, with unresolved D. Trimming stripped 3 bases from V and 2 bases from J, with 11 bases between. CDR1 is DFQATT and CDR2 is SNEGSKA in the germline V gene (reference sequence). The CDR3 contains 13 residues. CDR3 in amino acids: CSARFNSPYEQYF. The DNA for the CDR3 is TGCAGTGCTAGGTTTAACTCGCCCTACGAGCAGTACTTC.

This chain connects TRBV20-1 to TRBJ2-1, with TRBD2 matching over 14 bases. CDR3 length equals 18 residues. Looked up from germline, CDR1 is DFQATT and CDR2 is SNEGSKA (reference sequence). With V trimmed by 5 bases and J by 4 bases, 13 bases remained unmatched. In DNA form, the CDR3 reads TGCAGTGCTTGTCCGGGACTAGCGGGGGTCCTTAATTACAATGAGCAGTTCTTC. Encoded protein: CSACPGLAGVLNYNEQFF.

V and J are TRBV7-9 and TRBJ2-4, with D maybe TRBD2 (6 bases). In germline, CDR1 is SEHNR, CDR2 FQNEAQ (reference sequence). This CDR3 spans 14 amino acids. Deletions cut 4 bases from V and 12 bases from J, with 19 bases between. The CDR3 DNA is TGTGCCAGCAGCTCCTCGGGGACTGAGGCGAATCAGTACTTC. Translated: CASSSSGTEANQYF.

Only a few counts were recorded for this clonotype. This sequence joins TRBV9 and TRBJ1-2, with D perhaps TRBD1 (6 bases). CDR1 is SGDLS, CDR2 YYNGEE, per germline. The V end lost 3 bases, the J end lost 2 bases, and 8 bases lay between the germline ends. There are 13 residues in the CDR3. The CDR3 loop is CASSDTGNYGYTF. The CDR3 nucleotides read TGTGCCAGCAGCGACACAGGGAACTATGGCTACACCTTC.

A single count supports this clonotype. The chain employs TRBV7-2 and TRBJ2-1; TRBD1 might be the D (6 bases). The CDR3 extends over 14 amino acids. Germline V CDR1 and CDR2: SGHTA, FQGNSA. V dropped 5 bases and J dropped 4 bases, with 12 bases sitting between them. The chain's CDR3 is CASSQDRYYNEQFF. The CDR3, as DNA: TGTGCCAGCAGCCAGGACAGATATTACAATGAGCAGTTCTTC.

In this sample, this clonotype turned up many times. This chain joins TRBV4-2 and TRBJ2-1; 13 bases are shared with TRBD2. Germline CDR1 reads LGHNA; CDR2 reads YNFKEQ. CDR3 size: 15 residues. Trimming at V came to 2 bases and at J to 8 bases, leaving 3 bases not matched to a gene. CDR3 DNA: TGTGCCAGCAGCCAAACTAGCGGGGGGGCCGATGAGCAGTTCTTC. It codes for CASSQTSGGADEQFF.

J is TRBJ2-1 and V is TRBV7-3; TRBD2 aligns across 7 bases. Germline loops: CDR1 SGHTA, CDR2 FQGTGA. This CDR3 has 16 amino acids. Trimming took 0 bases from V and 2 from J; bases not matched to a gene: 4. CDR3: CASSLTGTNTYNEQFF. The CDR3 nucleotides are TGTGCCAGCAGCTTAACGGGGACTAATACCTACAATGAGCAGTTCTTC.

A few counts support this clonotype. J is TRBJ1-2 and V is TRBV6-5; TRBD1 is a possible D gene (5 bases). Germline V gives CDR1 MNHEY, CDR2 SVGAGI. Trimming left V 2 bases short and J 5 bases short, with 15 bases between. CDR3 size: 15 residues. The CDR3 sequence is CASSYGRDGVYGYTF. The CDR3 DNA is TGTGCCAGCAGTTACGGCCGGGACGGTGTATATGGCTACACCTTC.

V and J are TRBV4-3 and TRBJ1-2; unclear D gene. The CDR3 is 15 amino acids. Germline values: CDR1 LGHNA, CDR2 YSLEER. V lost 1 base and J 0 bases, leaving 9 bases between the germline ends. CDR3 bases: TGCGCCAGCAGCCAAGGTCAGATAGCTAACTATGGCTACACCTTC. This encodes CASSQGQIANYGYTF.

The V gene is TRBV5-1, the J gene TRBJ2-1; no definite D call. This CDR3 has 14 amino acids. Germline V CDR1 and CDR2: SGHRS, YFSETQ. Trimming left V 0 bases short and J 10 bases short, with 14 bases between. The CDR3 bases are TGCGCCAGCAGCTTGGGGTTGGGCCAGAGGGAGCAGTTCTTC. This gives the protein CASSLGLGQREQFF.

J is TRBJ1-2 and V is TRBV6-1; D perhaps matches TRBD1 (5 bases). Germline V gene sequence: CDR1 MNHNS, CDR2 SASEGT. The CDR3 consists of 13 residues. Trimming left V 8 bases short and J 4 bases short, with 14 bases between. CDR3 amino acids: CASERDQPYGYTF. As DNA, the CDR3 is TGTGCCAGCGAACGGGACCAACCCTATGGCTACACCTTC.

Concerning this clonotype: It is likely a read error, because the conserved phenylalanine at the end of the CDR3 is missing. The chain has TRBV9 and TRBJ2-6, with D perhaps matching TRBD2 (6 bases). V was shortened by 7 bases and J by 2 bases, with 19 bases between the two germline ends. The CDR3 sequence is 17 residues long. Germline V gives CDR1 SGDLS, CDR2 YYNGEE. The CDR3 DNA sequence: TGTGCCAGCGGACTATCCGGGCTCAAGGCTGGGGCCAACGTCCTGACTCTC. Translation: CASGLSGLKAGANVLTL.

The genes are TRBV4-3 and TRBJ1-1, with D tentatively TRBD1 (5 bases). The germline V gene encodes CDR1 LGHNA and CDR2 YSLEER. V was trimmed by 1 base and J by 4 bases, leaving 16 bases between them. The CDR3 is made up of 16 amino acids. The CDR3 coding sequence is TGCGCCAGCAGCCAAGTCCCCCAGGGTGGCGGCACTGAAGCTTTCTTT. As protein: CASSQVPQGGGTEAFF.

The chain couples TRBV6-2 or TRBV6-3 to TRBJ1-4, with TRBD1 matching over 7 bases. The V segment lost 5 bases and the J segment 0 bases; nucleotides outside the gene matches: 0. The V gene's germline CDR1 is MNHEY and CDR2 SVGEGT. The CDR3 covers 14 residues. The CDR3 nucleotides read TGTGCCAGCAGTGGACAGGCAACTAATGAAAAACTGTTTTTT. As protein: CASSGQATNEKLFF.

This chain joins TRBV7-8 and TRBJ2-1; D might be TRBD1 or TRBD2, each matching 6 bases. V lost 5 bases and J 10 bases, leaving 15 bases between the germline ends. CDR1 and CDR2 from the germline V gene are SGHVS and FQNEAQ. The CDR3 spans 13 residues. The CDR3 spells CASSKEGGWEQFF. CDR3 nucleotides: TGTGCCAGCAGCAAAGAGGGGGGCTGGGAGCAGTTCTTC.